What follows are 25 T cell receptor beta chains derived from one specimen sequenced in a study of CD8+ T cells in alopecia areata. Extracted RNA was reverse transcribed, and the resulting cDNA served as sequencing template. TCRdb's copy holds only in-frame clones and misses some; the assay was immunoSEQ multiplex PCR. The sample comprises roughly 280,000 clones, 60% of which are singletons, and around 0.92% rests with the top ten. Treatment defined: oral pan-JAK inhibitor, 5-10 mg twice daily. Sequencing was performed on CD4+ T cells sorted from blood, taken at week 52, from a patient treated with tofacitinib. These receptors were obtained from a human donor with alopecia areata.

V is TRBV19 and J is TRBJ2-3; possible D gene TRBD1, 6 bases. The CDR3 covers 12 residues. CDR1 and CDR2 from the germline V gene are LNHDA and SQIVND (reference sequence). V was pared by 3 bases and J by 8 bases, with 9 bases between. The CDR3 nucleotides read TGTGCCAGTAGTATTCAGGACAGTACGCAGTATTTT. It specifies CASSIQDSTQYF.

This clone was counted a single time. The chain employs TRBV9 and TRBJ1-6, with 8 bases aligning to TRBD1. Germline V lookup: CDR1 SGDLS, CDR2 YYNGEE. Trimming cost V 3 bases and J 9 bases; bases outside gene matches: 5. There are 14 residues in the CDR3. For the CDR3, the DNA is TGTGCCAGCAGCGCTCAGGGGGCTGTTTCACCCCTCCACTTT. It yields the protein CASSAQGAVSPLHF.

The chain combines TRBV13 with TRBJ2-7; D unresolved. The ends were cut back, 6 bases at V and 2 bases at J, with 14 bases in the middle. This CDR3 comprises 14 residues. Germline V gene lookup returns CDR1 PRHDT and CDR2 FYEKMQ (reference sequence). As DNA, the CDR3 is TGTGCCAGCAGGCGGTCCAATAGACCCTACGAGCAGTACTTC. This encodes CASRRSNRPYEQYF.

V and J are TRBV2 and TRBJ2-5; D ambiguous. Trimming took 5 bases from V and 0 from J, leaving 7 bases between them. The CDR3 is made up of 13 amino acids. The germline CDR1 and CDR2 sequences are SNHLY and FYNNEI. CDR3: CASSSEYQETQYF. The CDR3 nucleotides read TGTGCCAGCAGTTCAGAGTACCAAGAGACCCAGTACTTC.

The chain couples TRBV7-9 to TRBJ2-1, with TRBD2 matching over 12 bases. Germline V gene data show CDR1 as SEHNR and CDR2 as FQNEAQ (reference sequence). This CDR3 has 15 amino acids. Trimming at V came to 4 bases and at J to 2 bases, leaving 0 bases not matched to a gene. The CDR3 nucleotides read TGTGCCAGCAGCTCTAGCGGGGGGGCCTACAATGAGCAGTTCTTC. It translates to CASSSSGGAYNEQFF. Full variable domain (rest looked up from reference TRBV7-9 and TRBJ2-1): DTGVSQNPRHKITKRGQNVTFRCDPISEHNRLYWYRQTLGQGPEFLTYFQNEAQLEKSRLLSDRFSAERPKGSFSTLEIQRTEQGDSAMYLCASSSSGGAYNEQFFGPGTRLTVL.

This clone has just a few counts. CDR3 in amino acids: CASSYDRGGEQYF. The CDR3 nucleotides are TGCGCCAGCAGCTACGACAGGGGTGGCGAGCAGTACTTC. The V and J genes are TRBV4-3 and TRBJ2-7; the match to TRBD1 covers 8 bases. CDR1 is LGHNA, CDR2 YSLEER, per germline. This CDR3 spans 13 amino acids. The trim removed 5 bases at V and 6 bases at J, leaving 6 bases unmatched.

This clone appeared a few times. The genes are TRBV4-3 and TRBJ2-3; D uncertain. Germline CDR1 is LGHNA and CDR2 is YSLEER. The CDR3 length is 13 residues. V lost 1 base to trimming and J lost 6 bases, with 8 bases between them. CDR3 residues: CASSQAGSDTQYF. CDR3 nucleotides: TGCGCCAGCAGCCAAGCTGGGTCGGATACGCAGTATTTT.

The chain carries TRBV13 and TRBJ2-3, with D possibly matching TRBD1 (6 bases). Germline V gene sequence: CDR1 PRHDT, CDR2 FYEKMQ (reference sequence). CDR3 length: 17 amino acids. V gave up 1 base and J gave up 2 bases, with 16 bases separating them. CDR3 sequence reads: CASSLVQGRIFTDTQYF. The CDR3 DNA sequence: TGTGCCAGCAGCTTAGTTCAGGGGCGGATATTCACAGATACGCAGTATTTT.

This clone was counted a few times. J is TRBJ2-1 and V is TRBV10-3; 10 positions agree with TRBD1. The CDR3 extends over 14 amino acids. With 4 bases clipped from V and 3 bases from J, the junction kept 0 bases outside the gene matches. The germline V gene has CDR1 ENHRY and CDR2 SYGVKD. CDR3 region: CAISGTGGYNEQFF. The DNA of the CDR3 is TGTGCCATCAGTGGGACAGGGGGCTACAATGAGCAGTTCTTC.

The gene calls are TRBV5-4 and TRBJ1-5; D is perhaps TRBD1 (5 bases). The CDR3 has 14 residues. The V end lost 5 bases, the J end lost 6 bases, and 15 bases lay between the germline ends. Germline-derived CDR1 and CDR2 are SGHNT and YYREEE (reference sequence). The CDR3 bases are TGTGCCAGCAGTTCCCAGGGAACGGGTCAGCCCCAGCATTTT. Protein: CASSSQGTGQPQHF. Filled out from reference TRBV5-4 and TRBJ1-5, the complete variable domain reads ETGVTQSPTHLIKTRGQQVTLRCSSQSGHNTVSWYQQALGQGPQFIFQYYREEENGRGNFPPRFSGLQFPNYSSELNVNALELDDSALYLCASSSQGTGQPQHFGDGTRLSIL.

The chain carries TRBV14 and TRBJ1-1, with 8 bases that match TRBD1. This CDR3 has 14 amino acids. Germline assignment: CDR1 SGHDN and CDR2 FVKESK. V dropped 4 bases and J dropped 4; count of bases not matched to a gene: 5. Here the CDR3 DNA reads TGTGCCAGCAGCCGCAACAGGGGGTTCACTGAAGCTTTCTTT. Translated, it gives CASSRNRGFTEAFF.

This chain uses TRBV9 with TRBJ2-7; TRBD1 aligns across 8 bases. This CDR3 contains 14 residues. CDR1 and CDR2 from the germline V gene are SGDLS and YYNGEE. J was trimmed by 5 bases and V by 1 base; bases with no gene match: 5. The chain's CDR3 is CASSVWGQVDEQYF. Written as DNA, the CDR3 is TGTGCCAGCAGCGTATGGGGACAGGTTGACGAGCAGTACTTC.

The gene calls are TRBV27 and TRBJ2-7, with TRBD2 as a possible D gene (6 bases). Germline V gene lookup returns CDR1 MNHEY and CDR2 SMNVEV (reference sequence). V was cut by 4 bases and J by 3 bases, with 13 bases left in between. The CDR3 runs 14 residues. The CDR3 loop is CASSSTRPLYEQYF. CDR3 nucleotide sequence: TGTGCCAGCAGTTCGACTAGGCCCCTCTACGAGCAGTACTTC.

In its sample, this clone was seen a few times. Additional DNA sequences in this sample encode the identical CDR3. The chain recombines TRBV29-1 with TRBJ2-5; D might be TRBD1 or TRBD2, each matching 5 bases. The CDR3 is 11 amino acids. V lost 4 bases and J lost 4, with 7 bases in between. Germline values: CDR1 SQVTM, CDR2 ANQGSEA. The CDR3 DNA sequence: TGCAGCGTTGTGAGGGGAGAGACCCAGTACTTC. Translation gives CSVVRGETQYF.

The rearrangement joins TRBV9 to TRBJ2-7; D not resolved. The germline V gene has CDR1 SGDLS and CDR2 YYNGEE. The CDR3 is made up of 13 amino acids. V dropped 4 bases and J dropped 3 bases, with 11 bases sitting between them. The DNA for the CDR3 is TGTGCCAGCAGCCTCACACTGGGCTACGAGCAGTACTTC. Amino acid sequence: CASSLTLGYEQYF.

V gene TRBV2 combines with J gene TRBJ2-7, with D unresolved. CDR1 is SNHLY, CDR2 FYNNEI, per germline. The CDR3 spans 11 residues. V was cut by 7 bases and J by 0 bases, with 4 bases left in between. The CDR3 nucleotides read TGTGCCAGCACGGACTCCTACGAGCAGTACTTC. Its protein product is CASTDSYEQYF.

The V and J genes are TRBV25-1 and TRBJ1-6; D gene unclear. The germline CDR1 and CDR2 sequences are MGHDK and SYGVNS. This CDR3 comprises 17 residues. Trimming took off 3 bases at V and 5 bases at J, with 17 bases between the two ends. The CDR3 bases are TGTGCCAGCAGTGACTATCGCGATTTCGGCGATAATTCACCCCTCCACTTT. Translated: CASSDYRDFGDNSPLHF.

This clone was found a few times. The rearrangement links TRBV2 to TRBJ1-1; tentative D call: TRBD1 (5 bases). Germline values: CDR1 SNHLY, CDR2 FYNNEI. The CDR3 is 13 residues long. V lost 8 bases and J 2 bases, leaving 12 bases between the germline ends. CDR3 sequence reads: CASVGPLNTEAFF. The CDR3 region has the DNA TGTGCCAGCGTGGGACCACTCAACACTGAAGCTTTCTTT.

This clone occurred once. V usage is TRBV2 and J usage is TRBJ2-1; weak D call: TRBD1 (5 bases). The CDR3 is made up of 15 amino acids. Germline CDR1 and CDR2: SNHLY and FYNNEI. Trimming cost V 6 bases and J 4 bases, with 16 bases left between them. The chain's CDR3 is CASRQVGARYNEQFF. CDR3 DNA: TGTGCCAGCAGACAAGTTGGGGCGAGGTACAATGAGCAGTTCTTC.

This clone has only a few counts. The chain uses TRBV29-1 and TRBJ2-7; a possible D gene is TRBD1 (5 bases). CDR3 length: 12 amino acids. Germline lookup yields CDR1 SQVTM and CDR2 ANQGSEA. Trimming removed 3 bases from V and 5 bases from J, with 11 bases in between. In DNA form, the CDR3 reads TGCAGCGTTGACCAGGGTACCGACGAGCAGTACTTC. Translated, it gives CSVDQGTDEQYF.

The V call is TRBV13, the J call TRBJ1-5; D unresolved. This CDR3 is built from 15 residues. The germline V gene encodes CDR1 PRHDT and CDR2 FYEKMQ (reference sequence). V shed 0 bases and J shed 0 bases, with 6 bases lying between them. The CDR3 bases are TGTGCCAGCAGCTTAGGCCTCAATAGCAATCAGCCCCAGCATTTT. Encoded protein: CASSLGLNSNQPQHF.

This chain joins TRBV30 and TRBJ2-1, with 7 bases lining up with TRBD1. Losses at the gene ends were 4 bases for V and 8 bases for J; bases not matched to a gene: 2. Germline CDR1 reads GTSNPN; CDR2 reads SVGIG (reference sequence). The CDR3 is 11 residues long. The chain's CDR3 is CAWNRGYEQFF. The CDR3 DNA sequence: TGTGCCTGGAACAGGGGCTATGAGCAGTTCTTC.

This clone occurred a few times. V and J are TRBV27 and TRBJ2-4; D tentatively fits TRBD1 or TRBD2 (5 bases each). V lost 5 bases and J lost 2, with 16 bases in between. Germline loops: CDR1 MNHEY, CDR2 SMNVEV (reference sequence). The CDR3 covers 16 residues. The CDR3 sequence is CASSPGTEVTKNIQYF. CDR3 nucleotides: TGTGCCAGCAGTCCCGGGACCGAGGTTACCAAAAACATTCAGTACTTC.

The chain has TRBV4-3 and TRBJ1-6, with D possibly TRBD1 on 5 matching bases. This CDR3 region has 15 residues. V dropped 6 bases and J dropped 0 bases, with 9 bases sitting between them. Germline lookup yields CDR1 LGHNA and CDR2 YSLEER. The CDR3 loop reads CASRTTVSYNSPLHF. CDR3 nucleotides: TGCGCCAGCAGGACGACAGTCTCCTATAATTCACCCCTCCACTTT.

Written as DNA, the CDR3 is TGTGCCAGCAGTTCTACCGGGACAGGGTGGTACGAGCAGTACTTC. This translates into CASSSTGTGWYEQYF. This chain connects TRBV6-5 to TRBJ2-7; TRBD1 aligns across 9 bases. The CDR3 contains 15 residues. After removal of 4 bases from V and 4 bases from J, the junction contained 8 bases not matched to a gene. The germline gives CDR1 MNHEY, CDR2 SVGAGI.